The sequence of this TCR beta chain was determined in a study of blood T cells in healthy people across ages. Findings and caveats of the study: Among T cells, TCR beta diversity per million cells dropped roughly linearly as age rose.

Details on this clonotype: The antigen is unknown.

The CDR3 has 18 residues. The germline V gene encodes CDR1 SGHRS and CDR2 YFSETQ. The junction had 10 bases not matched to a gene; V was cut back by 2 bases and J by 0 bases. Then a second PCR, running roughly 7 to 11 cycles, was carried out with a sample-barcoded 5' primer and a J-beta primer mix. A single record per CDR3 protein comes from TCRdb applying MiXCR to the 5' RACE reads. The sample contains about 800,000 distinct CDR3 sequences, around half of which appear only once. This rearrangement joins TRBV5-1 to TRBJ1-4; 7 nucleotides align to TRBD1. Sequenced: blood. The source of this sequence is a man older than 75 in good health. CDR3: CASSFAGTVTSTNEKLFF. The CDR3 bases are TGCGCCAGCAGCTTTGCGGGGACAGTTACTTCAACTAATGAAAAACTGTTTTTT.